Reported below is one TCR beta chain. Its antigen is not known. This specimen belongs to a study of T cell responses to AZD1222 COVID-19 vaccine. Notes on the study in general: A mostly white British donor set with more females was recruited, and clonal diversity was possibly underestimated. Reportedly, nearly half of unique spike TCRs recognized epitopes outside B.1.351/B.1.1.7 mutations. Just five or six AZD1222 recipients were seropositive at baseline. Vaccine-associated CD4 TCRs spanned spike, dominant at 160-218 and 743-854.

Repertoires were generated with immunoSEQ multiplex PCR, while TCRdb's copy carries only in-frame clones and drops some. The data show roughly 140,000 clones, roughly 93% seen once. The CDR3 is 14 residues long. Germline V gene data show CDR1 as LGHDT and CDR2 as YNNKEL (reference sequence). V dropped 4 bases and J dropped 1 base, with 10 bases sitting between them. The sequence came from an adult who had recovered from COVID-19. This chain links TRBV3-1 (or the pseudogene TRBV3-2) with TRBJ2-5; possibly TRBD1 or TRBD2 for D (5 bases each). Sequences were derived from peripheral blood, sampled after recovery from COVID-19. The CDR3 is CASSPPGPQETQYF. For the CDR3, the DNA is TGTGCCAGCAGCCCTCCGGGGCCCCAAGAGACCCAGTACTTC.